This T cell receptor beta chain appears in the sequencing data of a study of blood T cell repertoires in COVID-19. A few counts support this clone. Sequencing used immunoSEQ multiplex PCR; TCRdb keeps in-frame clones, though not all of them. This sample has about 160,000 clones, with 65% to 90% found just once. Germline loops: CDR1 SGDLS, CDR2 YYNGEE. Trimming stripped 4 bases from V and 0 bases from J, with 14 bases between. This CDR3 region has 15 residues. V is TRBV9 and J is TRBJ2-7; possibly TRBD1 for D (6 bases). The sample was peripheral blood. The sequence was obtained from a man in his 70s with acute or convalescent COVID-19. CDR3 in DNA: TGTGCCAGCAGCCCTAGACAGGAGAGCTCCTACGAGCAGTACTTC. Its translation is CASSPRQESSYEQYF.